This T cell receptor (beta chain) stems from a study of spatial heterogeneity in lung cancer. Study-wide context: Detection of beta-chain sequences consistently exceeded that of alpha-chain sequences. Within raw reads, each unique TCR and UMI combination appeared on average more than ten times.

Carried by each TCR cDNA molecule was a unique molecular identifier. TCRdb processed the 5' RACE reads anew with MiXCR; each CDR3 protein has one entry. The sample holds around 6,000 distinct CDR3 sequences, about an eighth seen once. V was pared by 1 base and J by 6 bases, with 4 bases between. This CDR3 is built from 12 residues. The germline gives CDR1 SEHNR, CDR2 FQNEAQ (reference sequence). This clonotype has a count of ten or more. Indicated time point: sample taken at primary tumor resection. Researchers sequenced whole RNA taken from tumor, nontumor lung or frozen PBMC without sorting. The V call is TRBV7-9, the J call TRBJ1-5; D uncertain. The source is a male donor with early-stage non-small cell lung cancer. The specimen comprised normal lung tissue next to the tumor, sampled at surgery. CDR3 region: CASSLDGQPQHF. The CDR3 DNA follows: TGTGCCAGCAGCTTAGACGGTCAGCCCCAGCATTTT. Complete variable domain (other parts from reference TRBV7-9 and TRBJ1-5): DTGVSQNPRHKITKRGQNVTFRCDPISEHNRLYWYRQTLGQGPEFLTYFQNEAQLEKSRLLSDRFSAERPKGSFSTLEIQRTEQGDSAMYLCASSLDGQPQHFGDGTRLSIL.